The clone carrying this T cell receptor (beta chain) turned up a few times. Source study methods: It was from reference gene primer amplification that nucleated cell counts were estimated. Profiled with immunoSEQ multiplex PCR; TCRdb holds only in-frame clones, not every one. V, J and clone size reflect that table, while D and trimming were determined from the DNA. The top ten clones hold approximately 3.1% of a sample with 210,000 or so clones, about 90% of them seen once. This entry comes from a study of blood T cell repertoires in COVID-19. Background on the study: Two negative PCRs, clearance, or symptom resolution had been documented for recovered Cohort 3 donors.

The germline V and J ends were trimmed by 2 bases and 6 bases, with 14 bases remaining between them. CDR3 length: 16 residues. Germline V gene lookup returns CDR1 MNHEY and CDR2 SVGAGI. Participants' own reports of clinical history determined their cohort assignment. The source material was PBMCs or T cells enriched from blood (not recorded which). The genes are TRBV6-5 and TRBJ1-6; D call uncertain. The clonotype originates from a woman aged 45-65 years in a cohort exposed to, infected with or recovered from COVID-19 (not recorded which). DNA for the CDR3: TGTGCCAGCAGTTACGGGCTCGAAGCAGTTAATTCACCCCTCCACTTT. Translated: CASSYGLEAVNSPLHF.